Below, 29 T cell receptor beta chains from the same sample are listed, as sequenced in a study of OX40 agonist ivuxolimab in advanced cancers. Clones were read by immunoSEQ multiplex PCR, and TCRdb kept only the in-frame ones, dropping some. The repertoire holds under 75,000 clones, with roughly 86% as singletons. The specimen was CD4+ or CD8+ T cells sorted from blood, collected in a trial of the OX40 agonist ivuxolimab. The receptor source for this set is an adult with an advanced solid tumor such as melanoma, head and neck, liver or kidney cancer.

This clone counts as medium-sized. The J gene is TRBJ1-6, the V gene TRBV30, with D possibly TRBD1 on 6 matching bases. Germline V gene sequence: CDR1 GTSNPN, CDR2 SVGIG (reference sequence). CDR3 length equals 12 residues. Deletions cut 3 bases from V and 9 bases from J, with 9 bases between. Written as DNA, the CDR3 is TGTGCCTGGAGCCAAGGGGGTTCACCCCTCCACTTT. Its translation is CAWSQGGSPLHF.

This clone was recorded once. V is TRBV18 and J is TRBJ2-3; no definite D call. V was cut by 1 base and J by 6 bases, with 11 bases left in between. This CDR3 region has 14 residues. Per germline, CDR1 KGHSH and CDR2 LQKENI. The DNA of the CDR3 is TGTGCCAGCTCACCACTGGATTCCGGGGATACGCAGTATTTT. It translates to CASSPLDSGDTQYF.

The chain recombines TRBV5-8 with TRBJ1-5; D is unresolved. This CDR3 spans 14 amino acids. Germline values: CDR1 SGHTS, CDR2 YDEGEE. V shed 2 bases and J shed 0 bases, with 6 bases lying between them. This CDR3 is CASSFGLSNQPQHF. CDR3 in DNA: TGTGCCAGCAGCTTCGGGCTTAGCAATCAGCCCCAGCATTTT.

The rearrangement uses TRBV30 and TRBJ2-2, with D possibly being TRBD1 (6 bases). In germline, CDR1 is GTSNPN, CDR2 SVGIG (reference sequence). The germline V and J ends were trimmed by 4 bases and 2 bases, with 11 bases remaining between them. This CDR3 comprises 14 residues. The chain's CDR3 is CAWIRQVNTGELFF. The CDR3 DNA sequence: TGTGCCTGGATACGACAGGTTAACACCGGGGAGCTGTTTTTT.

The rearrangement joins TRBV6-5 to TRBJ2-1; TRBD2 matches at 8 bases. After removal of 3 bases from V and 7 bases from J, the junction contained 11 bases not matched to a gene. The CDR3 is 16 residues long. The germline gives CDR1 MNHEY, CDR2 SVGAGI. The CDR3 nucleotides are TGTGCCAGCAGTTATTCGACGGGGGGGAGCAGGAATGAGCAGTTCTTC. It is translated as CASSYSTGGSRNEQFF.

V and J are TRBV18 and TRBJ2-3, with D hard to call. The ends were cut back, 3 bases at V and 2 bases at J, with 9 bases in the middle. There are 14 residues in the CDR3. The V gene's germline CDR1 is KGHSH and CDR2 LQKENI. Written as DNA, the CDR3 is TGTGCCAGCTCACCTGCGGAGTTCACAGATACGCAGTATTTT. As protein: CASSPAEFTDTQYF.

This clone was recorded a few times. This rearrangement joins TRBV2 to TRBJ1-1; 8 bases align to TRBD1. The J segment lost 4 bases and the V segment lost 4 bases, leaving 5 bases of the junction unmatched. The CDR3 length is 14 residues. The germline CDR1 and CDR2 sequences are SNHLY and FYNNEI. The CDR3 DNA reads as TGTGCCAGCAGTGGAACAGGGGGTATCACTGAAGCTTTCTTT. Protein sequence: CASSGTGGITEAFF.

A remark on this clone: A junction boundary mismatches the germline segment, possibly from a read error. The chain joins TRBV5-1 to TRBJ2-3, with D hard to call. In germline, CDR1 is SGHRS, CDR2 YFSETQ. The length of the CDR3 is 16 residues. The CDR3 is CASSLAQRLFSFSVSF. The CDR3 DNA reads as TGCGCCAGCAGCTTGGCACAGAGGTTATTTTCCTTCTCAGTCAGCTTT.

This sequence joins TRBV6-5 and TRBJ2-1; D assignment may be TRBD1 or TRBD2 (5 bases each). CDR1 and CDR2 from the germline V gene are MNHEY and SVGAGI. The V gene lost 6 bases and the J gene lost 0 bases, with 12 bases spanning the gap. The CDR3 extends over 15 amino acids. Here the CDR3 DNA reads TGTGCCAGCAGCCTCACGAGGGGCTCCTACAATGAGCAGTTCTTC. Amino acids: CASSLTRGSYNEQFF.

The chain combines TRBV5-1 with TRBJ2-7; 9 nucleotides match TRBD1. In germline, CDR1 is SGHRS, CDR2 YFSETQ. V gave up 0 bases and J gave up 2 bases; unmatched junction bases: 6. The CDR3 runs 16 residues. The CDR3 reads CASSLEGTGITYEQYF. The CDR3 nucleotides are TGCGCCAGCAGCTTGGAGGGGACAGGGATTACCTACGAGCAGTACTTC.

The genes are TRBV2 and TRBJ1-1; D is uncertain. The V gene's germline CDR1 is SNHLY and CDR2 FYNNEI. The CDR3 is made up of 13 amino acids. The CDR3 DNA reads TGTGGGACTGAATTGGCGGTGGGCACTGAAGCTTTCTTT. This encodes CGTELAVGTEAFF.

The chain uses TRBV5-1 and TRBJ1-6; 7 bases align to TRBD1. After removal of 4 bases from V and 8 bases from J, the junction contained 6 bases not matched to a gene. The CDR3 has 14 residues. The V gene's germline CDR1 is SGHRS and CDR2 YFSETQ. The CDR3 loop is CASSKTGRDSPLHF. The DNA for the CDR3 is TGCGCCAGCAGCAAGACAGGGAGGGATTCACCCCTCCACTTT.

The CDR3 here is CASSFSGQQEKLFF. CDR3 nucleotide sequence: TGTGCCAGCAGCTTTTCGGGACAACAAGAAAAACTGTTTTTT. The genes are TRBV5-6 and TRBJ1-4; possible D gene TRBD1, 6 bases. This CDR3 contains 14 residues. Germline CDR1 SGHDT, CDR2 YYEEEE. The V and J ends lost 2 bases and 8 bases respectively, with 13 bases between them.

The sample holds one count of this clone. The chain links TRBV28 to TRBJ2-2; unclear D gene. Germline V gene data show CDR1 as MDHEN and CDR2 as SYDVKM. Trimming shortened V by 6 bases and J by 2 bases, and 10 bases separated the two germline ends. This CDR3 has 14 amino acids. CDR3 protein: CASSDGFNTGELFF. The DNA of the CDR3 is TGTGCCAGCAGCGACGGATTTAACACCGGGGAGCTGTTTTTT.

The V call is TRBV14, the J call TRBJ2-3; 8 positions agree with TRBD1. The V and J ends lost 4 bases and 5 bases, in that order; junction bases with no gene match: 8. The CDR3 loop spans 15 amino acids. The germline V gene has CDR1 SGHDN and CDR2 FVKESK. CDR3 amino acids: CASSPFLQGGDTQYF. As DNA, the CDR3 is TGTGCCAGCAGCCCCTTTCTACAGGGGGGAGATACGCAGTATTTT.

This rearrangement joins TRBV2 to TRBJ1-5, with a possible D match to TRBD1 (6 bases). CDR1 and CDR2 (germline): SNHLY, FYNNEI. Trimming pared 6 bases from V and 4 bases from J, leaving 16 bases between. The CDR3 runs 15 residues. CDR3 sequence reads: CASSWTGQGNQPQHF. CDR3 in DNA: TGTGCCAGCAGCTGGACGGGGCAGGGGAATCAGCCCCAGCATTTT.

This sequence joins TRBV28 and TRBJ2-6; D is perhaps TRBD2 (5 bases). This CDR3 is built from 18 residues. The germline CDR1 and CDR2 sequences are MDHEN and SYDVKM. Trimming stripped 1 base from V and 2 bases from J, with 15 bases between. The CDR3 protein is CASSLSGGRTTGANVLTF. The CDR3 coding sequence is TGTGCCAGCAGTTTATCAGGAGGTAGGACCACTGGGGCCAACGTCCTGACTTTC.

The chain joins TRBV11-2 to TRBJ1-2, with D tentatively TRBD1 (6 bases). The CDR3 contains 18 residues. Germline values: CDR1 SGHAT, CDR2 FQNNGV. V was shortened by 4 bases and J by 2 bases, with 23 bases between the two germline ends. The CDR3 loop reads CASSSIGTPLQGNYGYTF. CDR3 nucleotide sequence: TGTGCCAGCAGCTCTATAGGGACACCACTCCAAGGCAACTATGGCTACACCTTC.

The chain employs TRBV28 and TRBJ2-1; D perhaps matches TRBD2 (6 bases). Germline CDR1 is MDHEN and CDR2 is SYDVKM. V gave up 8 bases and J gave up 7 bases, with 18 bases separating them. CDR3 length: 14 amino acids. The CDR3 nucleotides are TGTGCCAGCGGGGGGAAGTTAGGGGTGAATGAGCAGTTCTTC. Translation gives CASGGKLGVNEQFF.

The rearrangement uses TRBV13 and TRBJ2-3; D may be TRBD2 (5 bases). Germline CDR1 reads PRHDT; CDR2 reads FYEKMQ (reference sequence). V shed 5 bases and J shed 5 bases, with 23 bases lying between them. The CDR3 sequence is 17 residues long. The CDR3 sequence is CASSLIRSRGPRDTQYF. CDR3 nucleotide sequence: TGTGCCAGCAGCCTTATTAGGTCCCGAGGGCCCAGAGATACGCAGTATTTT.

This clone appeared a few times. The V call is TRBV27, the J call TRBJ1-6, with D perhaps TRBD1 (5 bases). The germline gives CDR1 MNHEY, CDR2 SMNVEV (reference sequence). The CDR3 extends over 14 amino acids. V dropped 3 bases and J dropped 8 bases, with 11 bases sitting between them. CDR3: CASSLGLGDSPLHF. As DNA, the CDR3 is TGTGCCAGCAGTTTGGGGCTGGGGGATTCACCCCTCCACTTT.

The J gene is TRBJ2-3, the V gene TRBV6-1, with D possibly called TRBD1 or TRBD2 (5 bases each). CDR3 length: 14 amino acids. Germline CDR1 reads MNHNS; CDR2 reads SASEGT. V was cut by 0 bases and J by 8 bases, with 12 bases left in between. The CDR3 region has the DNA TGTGCCAGCAGTGAAGCAAGCGGTGGGGGTACGCAGTATTTT. It translates to CASSEASGGGTQYF.

This clone was observed a handful of times. This rearrangement joins TRBV2 to TRBJ1-5, with TRBD1 matching over 8 bases. The trim removed 10 bases at V and 1 base at J, leaving 3 bases unmatched. Germline V gene data show CDR1 as SNHLY and CDR2 as FYNNEI. This CDR3 is 13 amino acids long. The CDR3 loop is CAIRTGSNQPQHF. The CDR3 DNA reads as TGTGCCATCCGGACAGGGAGCAATCAGCCCCAGCATTTT.

The rearrangement links TRBV5-1 to TRBJ1-1; the D is unclear. Trimming pared 3 bases from V and 0 bases from J, leaving 12 bases between. CDR3 size: 15 residues. Looked up from germline, CDR1 is SGHRS and CDR2 is YFSETQ. The CDR3 coding sequence is TGCGCCAGCAGCTCTGTCGGAGGTCTGAACACTGAAGCTTTCTTT. It yields the protein CASSSVGGLNTEAFF.

A few counts support this clone. The chain carries TRBV5-6 and TRBJ1-5; perhaps TRBD1 as D (5 bases). The CDR3 consists of 13 residues. CDR1 SGHDT and CDR2 YYEEEE come from the germline V gene. With 4 bases removed from V and 6 bases from J, the gap between germline ends came to 11 bases. The CDR3: CASSPGGGQPQHF. CDR3 coding DNA: TGTGCCAGCAGCCCAGGCGGGGGTCAGCCCCAGCATTTT. Using reference TRBV5-6 and TRBJ1-5 for the parts outside the CDR3, the full variable domain is DAGVTQSPTHLIKTRGQQVTLRCSPKSGHDTVSWYQQALGQGPQFIFQYYEEEERQRGNFPDRFSGHQFPNYSSELNVNALLLGDSALYLCASSPGGGQPQHFGDGTRLSIL.

CDR3 protein: CASSSDGHLRQYF. The CDR3 DNA sequence: TGTGCCAGTAGTTCGGACGGGCATCTAAGGCAGTACTTC. The genes are TRBV19 and TRBJ2-7; no clear D. This CDR3 has 13 residues. Germline loops: CDR1 LNHDA, CDR2 SQIVND (reference sequence). V shed 5 bases and J shed 9 bases, with 17 bases lying between them.

The chain has TRBV18 and TRBJ2-7, with D unresolved. Germline V gene sequence: CDR1 KGHSH, CDR2 LQKENI. Trimming left V 4 bases short and J 5 bases short, with 6 bases between. This CDR3 has 11 amino acids. DNA for the CDR3: TGTGCCAGCTCACAAAGTGACGAGCAGTACTTC. It encodes CASSQSDEQYF.

The rearrangement joins TRBV7-2 to TRBJ1-1; D is possibly TRBD1 (5 bases). This CDR3 has 16 residues. Germline lookup yields CDR1 SGHTA and CDR2 FQGNSA. Between the trimmed V and J ends, which lost 1 base and 1 base, there was a span of 13 bases. In DNA form, the CDR3 reads TGTGCCAGCAGCTTAGATTGGGGGAATCGGAACACTGAAGCTTTCTTT. Encoded protein: CASSLDWGNRNTEAFF.

J is TRBJ2-3 and V is TRBV5-8; 9 nucleotides align to TRBD2. Germline-derived CDR1 and CDR2 are SGHTS and YDEGEE. V lost 0 bases, J lost 1 base, and 6 bases stayed unmatched. This CDR3 is 17 amino acids long. CDR3 in DNA: TGTGCCAGCAGCTTGGCTACTTCTAGCGGGGGCACAGATACGCAGTATTTT. Translation gives CASSLATSSGGTDTQYF.